This T cell receptor beta chain was sequenced in a study of blood T cell repertoires in COVID-19. Study background: From T cells, B-cell-depleted T cells, or PBMCs came the material, which was cDNA or gDNA.

Produced via immunoSEQ multiplex PCR; TCRdb's table is partial and in-frame only. Among under 300,000 clones listed, around nine tenths were seen once. Individuals aged about 18 to 89 years were recruited from fewer than 30 US areas. V was shortened by 3 bases and J by 6 bases, with 12 bases between the two germline ends. The CDR3 contains 14 residues. Germline V gene sequence: CDR1 SGHAT, CDR2 FQNNGV. The sample consisted of PBMCs or T cells enriched from blood (not recorded which). V is TRBV11-2 and J is TRBJ1-3; D remains unclear. The source is a woman younger than 35 who had recovered from COVID-19. This CDR3 reads CASSFRWGENTIYF. CDR3 nucleotides: TGTGCCAGCAGCTTTCGTTGGGGAGAAAACACCATATATTTT.